A single sample gave rise to the 13 T cell receptor beta chains below, sequenced in a study of blood T cells in healthy people across ages. The use of a sample-barcoded 5' primer and a J-beta primer mix characterized a second PCR of about 7 to 12 cycles. TCRdb re-derived calls from the 5' RACE reads in MiXCR, one entry per CDR3 protein. Among 1.5 million to 2 million distinct CDR3 sequences listed, roughly a third were seen once. The material sequenced was blood. The receptors were sampled from a woman in her 30s in good health.

This clonotype has a handful of counts. The J gene is TRBJ2-3, the V gene TRBV3-1; TRBD2 might be the D (5 bases). The CDR3 loop spans 17 amino acids. Trimming pared 1 base from V and 1 base from J, leaving 15 bases between. Looked up from germline, CDR1 is LGHDT and CDR2 is YNNKEL (reference sequence). The CDR3, as DNA: TGTGCCAGCAGCCAAGTTTGGGCCCTCGGGGGCACAGATACGCAGTATTTT. It translates to CASSQVWALGGTDTQYF.

This clonotype was found a few times. J is TRBJ1-6 and V is TRBV20-1; perhaps TRBD1 as D (6 bases). Trimming pared 5 bases from V and 2 bases from J, leaving 13 bases between. The germline V gene has CDR1 DFQATT and CDR2 SNEGSKA (reference sequence). This CDR3 comprises 15 residues. Here the CDR3 DNA reads TGCAGTGCTCTCGGAGGGGGTACCTATAATTCACCCCTCCACTTT. Protein sequence: CSALGGGTYNSPLHF.

This chain connects TRBV20-1 to TRBJ2-3; TRBD2 agrees at 9 bases. The V segment lost 6 bases and the J segment 0 bases; nucleotides outside the gene matches: 16. CDR3 size: 18 residues. Looked up from germline, CDR1 is DFQATT and CDR2 is SNEGSKA (reference sequence). The CDR3 nucleotides are TGCAGTGCCTTGGAGCGGGGGGTTGTGTTGGCGAGCACAGATACGCAGTATTTT. Translated: CSALERGVVLASTDTQYF.

This clonotype has just a few counts. V gene TRBV20-1 combines with J gene TRBJ2-7; D unclear. V was pared by 0 bases and J by 5 bases, with 14 bases between. Germline V gives CDR1 DFQATT, CDR2 SNEGSKA (reference sequence). This CDR3 is 14 amino acids long. The CDR3 region has the DNA TGCAGTGCTAGAGATTCAAGGAGTAGCAACGAGCAGTACTTC. Translated: CSARDSRSSNEQYF.

The chain combines TRBV15 with TRBJ2-7, with 8 bases that match TRBD1. Trimming removed 5 bases from V and 5 bases from J; junction bases left unmatched: 8. CDR3 length equals 14 residues. Germline V gives CDR1 LNHNV, CDR2 YYDKDF (reference sequence). The CDR3 protein is CATSRDRMSDEQYF. As DNA, the CDR3 is TGTGCCACCAGCCGGGACAGGATGTCCGACGAGCAGTACTTC.

The chain uses TRBV3-1 and TRBJ2-5; TRBD2 is a possible D gene (5 bases). The V and J ends lost 3 bases and 11 bases respectively, with 16 bases between them. The CDR3 consists of 13 residues. Germline CDR1 is LGHDT and CDR2 is YNNKEL (reference sequence). CDR3 DNA: TGTGCCAGCAGCCAGCTTCCCGGGAAAGAGCAGTACTTC. Protein product: CASSQLPGKEQYF.

This chain connects TRBV20-1 to TRBJ2-5; 8 bases are shared with TRBD2. Trimming took 1 base from V and 2 from J; bases not matched to a gene: 6. Germline assignment: CDR1 DFQATT and CDR2 SNEGSKA (reference sequence). The CDR3 spans 15 residues. For the CDR3, the DNA is TGCAGTGCTAGAGGGATAGCGGGGATACAAGAGACCCAGTACTTC. Protein product: CSARGIAGIQETQYF.

The gene calls are TRBV5-1 and TRBJ2-7; D gene ambiguous. Between the trimmed V and J ends, which lost 5 bases and 3 bases, there was a span of 12 bases. Germline V lookup: CDR1 SGHRS, CDR2 YFSETQ. This CDR3 has 13 residues. The CDR3 loop reads CASSPWVDYEQYF. CDR3 nucleotides: TGCGCCAGCAGTCCGTGGGTAGACTACGAGCAGTACTTC.

CDR3 sequence (DNA): TGTGCCAGCAGCTTGGCCCAAATTGGGCCCCCTTATAGCAATCAGCCCCAGCATTTT. Translating it yields CASSLAQIGPPYSNQPQHF. The V call is TRBV7-3, the J call TRBJ1-5; D gene uncertain. Between the trimmed V and J ends, which lost 3 bases and 0 bases, there was a span of 21 bases. This CDR3 is 19 amino acids long. Germline-derived CDR1 and CDR2 are SGHTA and FQGTGA.

This clonotype has a handful of counts. In nucleotides, the CDR3 is TGTGCCAGTAGAGCGACAGGGGGCAACGAGCAGTACTTC. This gives the protein CASRATGGNEQYF. The chain couples TRBV19 to TRBJ2-7, with 10 bases aligning to TRBD1. CDR1 and CDR2 from the germline V gene are LNHDA and SQIVND (reference sequence). Trimming cost V 6 bases and J 5 bases; bases outside gene matches: 4. The CDR3 has 13 amino acids.

The chain links TRBV5-6 to TRBJ2-1; TRBD2 agrees at 7 bases. This CDR3 is 16 amino acids long. CDR1 and CDR2 (germline): SGHDT, YYEEEE. V was pared by 2 bases and J by 7 bases, with 12 bases of the junction left unmatched. The CDR3 protein is CASSFPGTKHKNEQFF. DNA of the CDR3: TGTGCCAGCAGCTTCCCCGGGACTAAGCATAAAAATGAGCAGTTCTTC.

The V and J genes are TRBV6-1 and TRBJ1-6; perhaps TRBD1 as D (5 bases). From germline, CDR1 is MNHNS and CDR2 SASEGT. V shed 4 bases and J shed 11 bases, with 15 bases lying between them. The CDR3 loop spans 14 amino acids. The CDR3 coding sequence is TGTGCCAGCAGTGCTGGGCCCGGGGGGACACCCCTCCACTTT. Translation: CASSAGPGGTPLHF.

On this clonotype itself: This may arise from a read error, as a much more abundant clone is one base away. The chain couples TRBV28 to TRBJ2-4; D is perhaps TRBD1 (6 bases). The J call may be faulty, since TRBJ2-7 better matches the DNA end. The CDR3 is 15 amino acids. The germline CDR1 and CDR2 sequences are MDHEN and SYDVKM. The CDR3 protein is CASSFRAGVMYEQYF. Here the CDR3 DNA reads TGTGCCAGCAGTTTTAGAGCAGGGGTGATGTACGAGCAGTACTTC.